This T cell receptor beta chain was captured by sequencing in a study of vaccination and CD4 T cells after COVID-19. Of note for this clonotype: What it recognizes is unknown.

Germline loops: CDR1 MDHEN, CDR2 SYDVKM. The CDR3 sequence is 15 residues long. V was shortened by 1 base and J by 3 bases, with 10 bases between the two germline ends. The Oncomine TCR Beta short-read assay was what sequenced the DNA obtained from cultured CD4+ T cells. The authors extracted genomic DNA from cultured CD4+ T cells. MiXCR, applied by TCRdb to the PCR reads, yields one record per CDR3 protein. This table holds about 17,000 distinct CDR3 sequences, around 52% found once. The time point here: late sampling 161 to 241 days after vaccination in a few convalescent patients. The treatment: approximately 10-day PBMC culture with coronavirus spike peptide pools or control peptides (ViraFEST assay). Peptide pool stimulation in ViraFEST expanded antigen-specific T cells, whose TCRs were then sequenced.

The rearrangement joins TRBV28 to TRBJ2-1, with TRBD1 as a possible D gene (5 bases). The clonotype comes from a human donor who had recovered from COVID-19. Sequencing was performed on CD4+ T cells from blood, cultured in vitro, taken about 7 months after SARS-CoV-2 vaccination. CDR3 loop: CASSLFTTDYNEQFF. The CDR3 nucleotides read TGTGCCAGCAGTTTATTCACGACAGACTACAATGAGCAGTTCTTC.